The next 16 T cell receptor beta chains were all read from a single sample in a study of T cell changes during pregnancy in multiple sclerosis. Sequencing used immunoSEQ multiplex PCR; TCRdb keeps in-frame clones, though not all of them. This sample has more than 65,000 clones, with about 95% found just once. The sequenced sample was peripheral blood, obtained in the second trimester of pregnancy. The receptors stem from a female donor with multiple sclerosis, enrolled in a pregnancy study.

The V and J genes are TRBV19 and TRBJ1-1, with TRBD1 identical over 8 bases. In germline, CDR1 is LNHDA, CDR2 SQIVND (reference sequence). V shed 9 bases and J 5 bases; nucleotides not matched to a gene: 8. This CDR3 comprises 13 residues. This chain's CDR3 is CASKTDRETEAFF. CDR3 in DNA: TGTGCCAGCAAAACGGACAGGGAAACTGAAGCTTTCTTT.

V usage is TRBV5-6 and J usage is TRBJ1-1; D is uncertain. Germline CDR1 and CDR2: SGHDT and YYEEEE. This CDR3 is 14 amino acids long. Trimming removed 0 bases at V and 1 base at J, with 7 bases between. The CDR3 DNA follows: TGTGCCAGCAGCTTGGGCCACAGGAACACTGAAGCTTTCTTT. Protein: CASSLGHRNTEAFF.

The sample holds one count of this clone. The chain recombines TRBV9 with TRBJ1-3; 8 nucleotides line up with TRBD1. Germline CDR1 and CDR2: SGDLS and YYNGEE. The CDR3 covers 20 residues. The junction had 20 bases not matched to a gene; V was cut back by 0 bases and J by 6 bases. CDR3 coding DNA: TGTGCCAGCAGCGTAGCGGCGGTAACAGGGGGGCGCCCAGCGAAAAACACCATATATTTT. Amino acid sequence: CASSVAAVTGGRPAKNTIYF.

Concerning this clone itself: Other DNA sequences in this specimen translate into the identical CDR3. The chain employs TRBV5-1 and TRBJ2-1; tentatively, D is TRBD2 (6 bases). Per germline, CDR1 SGHRS and CDR2 YFSETQ. The CDR3 totals 14 residues. The V end was cut by 0 bases, the J end by 6 bases, with 10 bases between. CDR3 protein: CASSLAGGTNEQFF. DNA of the CDR3: TGCGCCAGCAGCTTGGCCGGAGGGACCAATGAGCAGTTCTTC.

The chain recombines TRBV5-1 with TRBJ2-1; no reliable D call. Trimming removed 0 bases at V and 0 bases at J, with 7 bases between. This CDR3 comprises 15 residues. Germline lookup yields CDR1 SGHRS and CDR2 YFSETQ. DNA for the CDR3: TGCGCCAGCAGCTTGGGAGGTAACTCCTACAATGAGCAGTTCTTC. Amino acids: CASSLGGNSYNEQFF.

V usage is TRBV29-1 and J usage is TRBJ2-7; a possible D gene is TRBD1 (5 bases). The length of the CDR3 is 14 residues. Trimming removed 0 bases at V and 2 bases at J, with 11 bases between. Germline V gives CDR1 SQVTM, CDR2 ANQGSEA. The CDR3 loop is CSVEDPGLPYEQYF. CDR3 nucleotides: TGCAGCGTTGAAGATCCAGGGTTACCCTACGAGCAGTACTTC.

V and J are TRBV29-1 and TRBJ1-2; no firm D call. This CDR3 is built from 10 residues. Per germline, CDR1 SQVTM and CDR2 ANQGSEA. V lost 0 bases and J lost 7, with 3 bases in between. The CDR3 coding sequence is TGCAGCGTTGAAGACGGTGGCTACACCTTC. Translating it yields CSVEDGGYTF.

The chain recombines TRBV7-3 with TRBJ2-2, with 9 bases fitting TRBD2. V shed 7 bases, J shed 9 bases, and the junction held 15 bases outside the gene matches. Germline V gene lookup returns CDR1 SGHTA and CDR2 FQGTGA. The CDR3 length is 16 residues. The CDR3 coding sequence is TGTGCCAGCACCCCTGGGTCAGCGGGAGGCCACCGGGAGCTGTTTTTT. Amino acid sequence: CASTPGSAGGHRELFF. Using reference TRBV7-3 and TRBJ2-2 for the parts outside the CDR3, the full variable domain is GAGVSQTPSNKVTEKGKYVELRCDPISGHTALYWYRQSLGQGPEFLIYFQGTGAADDSGLPNDRFFAVRPEGSVSTLKIQRTERGDSAVYLCASTPGSAGGHRELFFGEGSRLTVL.

The chain combines TRBV29-1 with TRBJ1-2, with D tentatively TRBD1 (5 bases). CDR1 is SQVTM, CDR2 ANQGSEA, per germline. CDR3 length equals 13 residues. V lost 5 bases and J lost 7, with 17 bases in between. CDR3 protein: CSVRPRVGAGYTF. Written as DNA, the CDR3 is TGCAGCGTTCGTCCCAGGGTAGGGGCTGGCTACACCTTC.

This sequence joins TRBV25-1 and TRBJ1-2; possible D gene TRBD1, 6 bases. This CDR3 has 11 amino acids. V dropped 11 bases and J dropped 8 bases, with 15 bases sitting between them. Germline V CDR1 and CDR2: MGHDK, SYGVNS. CDR3 region: CASFGGGGYTF. Here the CDR3 DNA reads TGTGCCTCCTTCGGGGGGGGCGGCTACACCTTC.

This chain connects TRBV29-1 to TRBJ2-1; TRBD2 matches at 7 bases. Germline V CDR1 and CDR2: SQVTM, ANQGSEA. The length of the CDR3 is 16 residues. The ends lost 1 base at V and 1 base at J; junction bases unmatched: 7. CDR3 residues: CSVEGLADASYNEQFF. Written as DNA, the CDR3 is TGCAGCGTTGAAGGCCTAGCGGATGCATCCTACAATGAGCAGTTCTTC.

This clone came up once. CDR3 DNA: TGTGCCAGTAGTATGCGGTTACTGGACAATGAGCAGTTCTTC. Its translation: CASSMRLLDNEQFF. The chain recombines TRBV19 with TRBJ2-1, with D unclear. In germline, CDR1 is LNHDA, CDR2 SQIVND (reference sequence). The CDR3 is 14 residues long. Trimming left V 3 bases short and J 5 bases short, with 11 bases between.

A single count supports this clone. The chain employs TRBV9 and TRBJ2-3; TRBD2 might be the D (5 bases). The CDR3 totals 12 residues. Germline CDR1 SGDLS, CDR2 YYNGEE. Trimming removed 3 bases from V and 5 bases from J, with 7 bases in between. The CDR3 coding sequence is TGTGCCAGCAGCGGGACTCGAGATACGCAGTATTTT. Translated, it gives CASSGTRDTQYF.

This clone showed up just once. V gene TRBV2 combines with J gene TRBJ2-7; D possibly corresponds to TRBD2 (6 bases). From germline, CDR1 is SNHLY and CDR2 FYNNEI. V lost 4 bases and J lost 2, with 18 bases in between. This CDR3 spans 16 amino acids. DNA of the CDR3: TGTGCCAGCAGTGGGTACGGAGGGACCGTACCCTACGAGCAGTACTTC. Residues: CASSGYGGTVPYEQYF.

The chain carries TRBV7-9 and TRBJ2-7; 8 bases are shared with TRBD1. Germline CDR1 reads SEHNR; CDR2 reads FQNEAQ (reference sequence). The CDR3 has 19 residues. Trimming at V came to 5 bases and at J to 1 base, leaving 19 bases not matched to a gene. The CDR3 is CASSPATRTGPWGSYEQYF. CDR3 DNA sequence: TGTGCCAGCAGCCCAGCAACCCGGACAGGGCCTTGGGGTTCCTACGAGCAGTACTTC.

The chain recombines TRBV28 with TRBJ1-2, with TRBD1 matching over 7 bases. From germline, CDR1 is MDHEN and CDR2 SYDVKM. The CDR3 spans 14 residues. V gave up 6 bases and J gave up 4 bases; unmatched junction bases: 8. The CDR3 region is CASSSGQRLYGYTF. The CDR3 DNA reads as TGTGCCAGCAGCTCGGGACAGCGCCTCTATGGCTACACCTTC.